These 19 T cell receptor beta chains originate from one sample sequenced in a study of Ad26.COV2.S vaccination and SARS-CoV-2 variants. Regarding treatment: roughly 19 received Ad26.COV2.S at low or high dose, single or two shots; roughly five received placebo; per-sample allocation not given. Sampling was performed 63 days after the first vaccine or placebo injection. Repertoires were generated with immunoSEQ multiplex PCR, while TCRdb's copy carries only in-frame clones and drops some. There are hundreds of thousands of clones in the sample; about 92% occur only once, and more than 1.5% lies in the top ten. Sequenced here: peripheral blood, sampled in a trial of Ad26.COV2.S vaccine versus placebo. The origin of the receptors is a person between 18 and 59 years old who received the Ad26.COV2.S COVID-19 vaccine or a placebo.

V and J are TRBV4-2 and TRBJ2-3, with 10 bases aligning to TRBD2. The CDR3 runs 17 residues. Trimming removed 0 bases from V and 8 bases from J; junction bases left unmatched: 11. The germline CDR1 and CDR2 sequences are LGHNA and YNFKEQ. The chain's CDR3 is CASSQDLGAGGLTTQYF. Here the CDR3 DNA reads TGTGCCAGCAGCCAAGATTTGGGAGCGGGGGGGCTTACTACGCAGTATTTT.

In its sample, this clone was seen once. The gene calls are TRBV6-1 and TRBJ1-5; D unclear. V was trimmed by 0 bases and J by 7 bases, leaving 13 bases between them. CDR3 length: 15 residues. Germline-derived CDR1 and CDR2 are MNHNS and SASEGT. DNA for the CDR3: TGTGCCAGCAGTGAAGCGGTAGGGCTAAGGCAGCCCCAGCATTTT. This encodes CASSEAVGLRQPQHF.

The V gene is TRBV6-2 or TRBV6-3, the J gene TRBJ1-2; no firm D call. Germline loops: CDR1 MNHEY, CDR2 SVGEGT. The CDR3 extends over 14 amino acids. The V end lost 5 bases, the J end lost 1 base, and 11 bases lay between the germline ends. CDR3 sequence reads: CASSARYINYGYTF. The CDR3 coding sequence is TGTGCCAGCAGTGCCCGGTATATTAACTATGGCTACACCTTC.

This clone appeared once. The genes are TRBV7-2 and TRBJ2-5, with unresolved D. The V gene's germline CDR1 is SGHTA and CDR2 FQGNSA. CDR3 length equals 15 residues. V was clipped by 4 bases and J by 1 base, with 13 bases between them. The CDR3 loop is CASSSPRHTQETQYF. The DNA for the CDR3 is TGTGCCAGCAGCTCCCCCCGGCATACCCAAGAGACCCAGTACTTC. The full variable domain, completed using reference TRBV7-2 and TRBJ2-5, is GAGVSQSPSNKVTEKGKDVELRCDPISGHTALYWYRQSLGQGLEFLIYFQGNSAPDKSGLPSDRFSAERTGGSVSTLTIQRTQQEDSAVYLCASSSPRHTQETQYFGPGTRLLVL.

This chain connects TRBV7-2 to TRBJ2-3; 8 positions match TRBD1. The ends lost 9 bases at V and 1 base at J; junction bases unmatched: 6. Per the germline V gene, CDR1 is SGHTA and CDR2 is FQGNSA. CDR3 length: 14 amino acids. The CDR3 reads CASKQGAGTDTQYF. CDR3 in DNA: TGTGCCAGTAAGCAGGGGGCGGGCACAGATACGCAGTATTTT.

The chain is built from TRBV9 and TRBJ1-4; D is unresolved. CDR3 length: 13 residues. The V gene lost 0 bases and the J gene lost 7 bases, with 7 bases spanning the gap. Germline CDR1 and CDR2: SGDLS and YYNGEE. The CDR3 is CASSVGESEKLFF. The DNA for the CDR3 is TGTGCCAGCAGCGTAGGTGAAAGTGAAAAACTGTTTTTT.

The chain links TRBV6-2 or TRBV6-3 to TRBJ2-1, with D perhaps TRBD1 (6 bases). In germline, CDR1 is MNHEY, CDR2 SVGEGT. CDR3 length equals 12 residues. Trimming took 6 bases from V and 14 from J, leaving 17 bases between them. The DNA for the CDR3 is TGTGCCAGCAGCCCGATCGGACAGATAGAGTTCTTC. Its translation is CASSPIGQIEFF.

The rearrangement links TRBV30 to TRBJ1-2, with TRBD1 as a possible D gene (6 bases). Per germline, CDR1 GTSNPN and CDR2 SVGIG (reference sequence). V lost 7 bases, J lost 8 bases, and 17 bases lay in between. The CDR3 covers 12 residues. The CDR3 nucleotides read TGTGCCTACTCCGGACAGCTATTGGGCTACACCTTC. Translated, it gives CAYSGQLLGYTF.

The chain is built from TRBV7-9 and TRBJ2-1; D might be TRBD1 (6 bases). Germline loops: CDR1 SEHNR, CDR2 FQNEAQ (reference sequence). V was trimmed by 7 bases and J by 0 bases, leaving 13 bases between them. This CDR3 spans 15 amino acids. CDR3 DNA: TGTGCCAGCATCGACAGGTCGGGCTCCTACAATGAGCAGTTCTTC. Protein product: CASIDRSGSYNEQFF.

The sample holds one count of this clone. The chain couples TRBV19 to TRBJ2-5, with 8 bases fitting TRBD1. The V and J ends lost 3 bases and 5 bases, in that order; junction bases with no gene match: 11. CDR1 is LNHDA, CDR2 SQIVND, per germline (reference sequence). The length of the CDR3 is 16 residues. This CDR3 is CASSIVQGAVGETQYF. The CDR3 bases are TGTGCCAGTAGTATCGTGCAGGGGGCTGTTGGGGAGACCCAGTACTTC.

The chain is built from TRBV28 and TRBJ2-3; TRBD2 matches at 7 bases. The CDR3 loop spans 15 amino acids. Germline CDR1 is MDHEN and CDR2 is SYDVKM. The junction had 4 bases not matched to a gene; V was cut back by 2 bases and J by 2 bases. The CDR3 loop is CASSLDGGSTDTQYF. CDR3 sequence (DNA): TGTGCCAGCAGTTTAGACGGGGGGTCCACAGATACGCAGTATTTT.

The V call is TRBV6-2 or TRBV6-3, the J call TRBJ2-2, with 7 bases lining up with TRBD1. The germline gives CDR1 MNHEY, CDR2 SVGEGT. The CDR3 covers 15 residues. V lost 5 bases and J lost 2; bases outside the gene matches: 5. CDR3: CASSTRDSNTGELFF. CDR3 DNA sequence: TGTGCCAGCAGTACCCGGGACAGCAACACCGGGGAGCTGTTTTTT.

The CDR3 sequence: CASSLTGRGGAYEQYF. CDR3 bases: TGTGCCAGCAGCTTAACTGGTCGCGGGGGGGCCTACGAGCAGTACTTC. This chain connects TRBV11-2 to TRBJ2-7; 9 positions match TRBD2. Germline loops: CDR1 SGHAT, CDR2 FQNNGV. Trimming took 2 bases from V and 2 from J; bases not matched to a gene: 7. This CDR3 comprises 16 residues.

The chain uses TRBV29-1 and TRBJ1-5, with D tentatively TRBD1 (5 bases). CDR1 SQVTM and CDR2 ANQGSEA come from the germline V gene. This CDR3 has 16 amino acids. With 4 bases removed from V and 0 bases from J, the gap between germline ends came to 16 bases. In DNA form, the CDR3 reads TGCAGCGTTGTAAGAGGGGACTCCTATAGCAATCAGCCCCAGCATTTT. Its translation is CSVVRGDSYSNQPQHF.

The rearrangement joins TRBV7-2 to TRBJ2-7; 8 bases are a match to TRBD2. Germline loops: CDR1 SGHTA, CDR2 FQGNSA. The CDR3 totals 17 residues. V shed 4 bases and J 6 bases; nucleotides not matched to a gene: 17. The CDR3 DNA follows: TGTGCCAGCAGCTCGCGAAGAAGGAGCGGGGGTGCTCGCGAGCAGTACTTC. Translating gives CASSSRRRSGGAREQYF.

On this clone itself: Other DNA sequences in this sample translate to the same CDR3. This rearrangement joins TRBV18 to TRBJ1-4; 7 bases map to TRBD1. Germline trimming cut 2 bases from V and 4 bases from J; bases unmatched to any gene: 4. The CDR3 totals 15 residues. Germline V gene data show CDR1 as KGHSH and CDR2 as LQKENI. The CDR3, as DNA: TGTGCCAGCTCACCATCAGGGGGACGTAATGAAAAACTGTTTTTT. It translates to CASSPSGGRNEKLFF.

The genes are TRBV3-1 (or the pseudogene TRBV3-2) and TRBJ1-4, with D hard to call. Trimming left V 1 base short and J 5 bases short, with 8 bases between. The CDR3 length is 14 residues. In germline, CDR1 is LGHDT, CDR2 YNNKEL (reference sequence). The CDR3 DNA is TGTGCCAGCAGCCAAGGTTACTCCAATGAAAAACTGTTTTTT. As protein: CASSQGYSNEKLFF.

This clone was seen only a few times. The CDR3 region is CASSLGWDRGNQPQHF. The CDR3 DNA is TGTGCCAGCAGCCTCGGGTGGGACAGGGGCAATCAGCCCCAGCATTTT. The V and J genes are TRBV7-9 and TRBJ1-5; 9 positions match TRBD1. CDR3 length equals 16 residues. From germline, CDR1 is SEHNR and CDR2 FQNEAQ (reference sequence). V lost 5 bases and J lost 2; bases outside the gene matches: 7. The whole variable domain, remainder taken from reference TRBV7-9 and TRBJ1-5, is DTGVSQNPRHKITKRGQNVTFRCDPISEHNRLYWYRQTLGQGPEFLTYFQNEAQLEKSRLLSDRFSAERPKGSFSTLEIQRTEQGDSAMYLCASSLGWDRGNQPQHFGDGTRLSIL.

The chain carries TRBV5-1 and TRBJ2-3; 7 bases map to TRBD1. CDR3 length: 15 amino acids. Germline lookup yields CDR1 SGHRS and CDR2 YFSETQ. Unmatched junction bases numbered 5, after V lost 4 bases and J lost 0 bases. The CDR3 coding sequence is TGCGCCAGCAGCGTCCCGACAGGGAGCACAGATACGCAGTATTTT. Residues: CASSVPTGSTDTQYF.